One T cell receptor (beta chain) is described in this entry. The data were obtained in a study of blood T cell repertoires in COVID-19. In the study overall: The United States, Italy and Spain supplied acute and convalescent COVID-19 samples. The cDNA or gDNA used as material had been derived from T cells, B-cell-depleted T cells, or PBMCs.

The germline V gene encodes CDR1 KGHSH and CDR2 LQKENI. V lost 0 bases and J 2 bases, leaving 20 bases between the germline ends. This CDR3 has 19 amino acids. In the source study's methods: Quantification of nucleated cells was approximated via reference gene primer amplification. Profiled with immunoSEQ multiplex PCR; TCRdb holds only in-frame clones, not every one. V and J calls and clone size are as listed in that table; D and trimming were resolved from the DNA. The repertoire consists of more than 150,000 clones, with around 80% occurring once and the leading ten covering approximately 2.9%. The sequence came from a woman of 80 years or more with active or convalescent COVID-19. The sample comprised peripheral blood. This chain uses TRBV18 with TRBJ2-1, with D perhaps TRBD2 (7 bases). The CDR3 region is CASSPPTGGEGGAYNEQFF. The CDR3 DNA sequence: TGTGCCAGCTCACCACCCACGGGGGGCGAAGGTGGGGCCTACAATGAGCAGTTCTTC.